One and the same sample provided the 29 T cell receptor beta chains below, sequenced in a study of identical twins. TCRdb processed the 5' RACE reads anew with MiXCR; each CDR3 protein has one entry. The sample lists 400,000 to 600,000 distinct CDR3 sequences, approximately 20% occurring once. This sample also belongs to another study, concerning yellow fever vaccine responses in identical twins.

Sequencing input: CD4+ T cells sorted from blood. Receptors were obtained from a woman younger than 30 in good health.

This clonotype has only a few counts. The chain carries TRBV15 and TRBJ2-5; weak D call: TRBD2 (5 bases). V dropped 4 bases and J dropped 5 bases, with 11 bases sitting between them. The length of the CDR3 is 13 residues. CDR1 is LNHNV, CDR2 YYDKDF, per germline (reference sequence). The CDR3: CATSNRERETQYF. CDR3 nucleotides: TGTGCCACCAGCAATCGGGAAAGGGAGACCCAGTACTTC.

This clonotype has a handful of counts. This rearrangement joins TRBV7-2 to TRBJ2-7; tentative D call: TRBD1 (6 bases). The CDR3 has 16 residues. V gave up 0 bases and J gave up 2 bases, with 14 bases separating them. Germline CDR1 is SGHTA and CDR2 is FQGNSA. Here the CDR3 reads CASSLAGTIATYEQYF. In nucleotides, the CDR3 is TGTGCCAGCAGCTTAGCGGGGACAATTGCAACCTACGAGCAGTACTTC. The full variable domain, in which reference TRBV7-2 and TRBJ2-7 provide the parts outside the CDR3, is GAGVSQSPSNKVTEKGKDVELRCDPISGHTALYWYRQSLGQGLEFLIYFQGNSAPDKSGLPSDRFSAERTGGSVSTLTIQRTQQEDSAVYLCASSLAGTIATYEQYFGPGTRLTVT.

The V gene is TRBV12-3 or TRBV12-4, the J gene TRBJ2-1; 10 bases align to TRBD2. The CDR3 covers 15 residues. The trim removed 1 base at V and 6 bases at J, leaving 3 bases unmatched. The CDR3 nucleotides are TGTGCCAGCAGTTTAGGACTAGCGGGCTTCAATGAGCAGTTCTTC. Translation: CASSLGLAGFNEQFF.

This clonotype was seen more than once but under ten times. CDR3 nucleotide sequence: TGTGCCAGCAGAGAACCGGGACTAGCCCCCGAGCAGTACGTC. Protein: CASREPGLAPEQYV. The genes are TRBV6-1 and TRBJ2-7; TRBD2 matches at 9 bases. CDR3 length equals 14 residues. Germline CDR1 and CDR2: MNHNS and SASEGT. Losses at the gene ends were 6 bases for V and 6 bases for J; bases not matched to a gene: 9.

The table lists this clonotype with a few counts. The CDR3 sequence: CSARHTYNEQFF. DNA of the CDR3: TGCAGTGCTAGACATACCTACAATGAGCAGTTCTTC. This chain joins TRBV20-1 and TRBJ2-1; D not resolved. Per the germline V gene, CDR1 is DFQATT and CDR2 is SNEGSKA (reference sequence). This CDR3 has 12 amino acids. V shed 2 bases and J shed 2 bases, with 4 bases lying between them.

This sequence joins TRBV10-3 and TRBJ1-1; TRBD1 agrees at 9 bases. The CDR3 covers 12 residues. The V segment lost 9 bases and the J segment 6 bases; nucleotides outside the gene matches: 5. Germline loops: CDR1 ENHRY, CDR2 SYGVKD. The CDR3 protein is CAIQDRGAEAFF. CDR3 DNA: TGTGCCATTCAGGACAGGGGTGCTGAAGCTTTCTTT.

V gene TRBV6-1 combines with J gene TRBJ1-5; 9 nucleotides agree with TRBD1. V trimming: 7 bases; J trimming: 6 bases; junction bases outside the gene matches: 7. This CDR3 has 14 residues. Germline V CDR1 and CDR2: MNHNS, SASEGT. The CDR3 region is CASIGQGRGQPQHF. In nucleotides, the CDR3 is TGTGCCAGCATCGGACAGGGGAGGGGTCAGCCCCAGCATTTT.

CDR3 in DNA: TGTGCTAGTGGTTTGGAGCCCGGGTCACCCCTCCACTTT. It translates to CASGLEPGSPLHF. The gene calls are TRBV12-5 and TRBJ1-6; D ambiguous. CDR1 and CDR2 from the germline V gene are LGHNT and FRNRAP. The CDR3 consists of 13 residues. Between the trimmed V and J ends, which lost 1 base and 10 bases, there was a span of 8 bases.

The rearrangement links TRBV7-9 to TRBJ2-7, with 13 positions matching TRBD2. J gave up 4 bases and V 5 bases, and 8 bases lay outside the gene matches. The CDR3 spans 16 residues. The germline gives CDR1 SEHNR, CDR2 FQNEAQ (reference sequence). The CDR3: CASSGKRTSGSYEQYF. The CDR3 coding sequence is TGTGCCAGCAGCGGAAAACGGACTAGCGGGAGTTACGAGCAGTACTTC.

This clonotype showed up just a few times. This chain uses TRBV3-1 with TRBJ1-2, with TRBD1 as a possible D gene (6 bases). CDR1 and CDR2 from the germline V gene are LGHDT and YNNKEL (reference sequence). The CDR3 is 13 residues long. The V and J ends lost 1 base and 8 bases respectively, with 11 bases between them. The CDR3 DNA sequence: TGTGCCAGCAGCCAAGGGACAGTTCTCGGCTACACCTTC. Its protein product is CASSQGTVLGYTF. Full variable domain (rest looked up from reference TRBV3-1 and TRBJ1-2): DTAVSQTPKYLVTQMGNDKSIKCEQNLGHDTMYWYKQDSKKFLKIMFSYNNKELIINETVPNRFSPKSPDKAHLNLHINSLELGDSAVYFCASSQGTVLGYTFGSGTRLTVV.

V gene TRBV4-2 combines with J gene TRBJ2-5; TRBD2 matches 14 bases. Trimming removed 0 bases from V and 2 bases from J; junction bases left unmatched: 2. Germline loops: CDR1 LGHNA, CDR2 YNFKEQ. There are 17 residues in the CDR3. The CDR3 DNA reads as TGTGCCAGCAGCCAAGACAGACTAGCGGGAGGGCAAGAGACCCAGTACTTC. This codes for CASSQDRLAGGQETQYF.

This clonotype was observed at least ten times. V gene TRBV28 combines with J gene TRBJ1-1; D possibly corresponds to TRBD1 (5 bases). Germline lookup yields CDR1 MDHEN and CDR2 SYDVKM. V lost 5 bases and J 1 base, leaving 20 bases between the germline ends. This CDR3 spans 17 amino acids. The CDR3 spells CASSPLKLGATNTEAFF. The DNA of the CDR3 is TGTGCCAGCAGTCCTCTAAAACTAGGGGCGACGAACACTGAAGCTTTCTTT.

This chain's CDR3 is CASSLLLGGQGGYTF. The CDR3 DNA is TGTGCCAGCAGTTTACTACTAGGGGGACAGGGTGGCTACACCTTC. The chain is built from TRBV12-3 or TRBV12-4 and TRBJ1-2; 9 bases are shared with TRBD1. The V and J ends lost 2 bases and 7 bases, in that order; junction bases with no gene match: 8. The CDR3 sequence is 15 residues long.

In this sample, this clonotype turned up a few times. The chain employs TRBV6-1 and TRBJ1-6; 10 bases agree with TRBD1. This CDR3 spans 15 amino acids. V trimming: 9 bases; J trimming: 9 bases; junction bases outside the gene matches: 11. CDR1 is MNHNS and CDR2 is SASEGT in the germline V gene. This chain's CDR3 is CASQGGTGVRSPLHF. The CDR3 coding sequence is TGTGCCAGTCAAGGAGGGACAGGGGTACGTTCACCCCTCCACTTT.

The V gene is TRBV7-7, the J gene TRBJ2-1; 13 nucleotides agree with TRBD2. The ends lost 1 base at V and 6 bases at J; junction bases unmatched: 3. The germline CDR1 and CDR2 sequences are SSHAT and FNYEAQ (reference sequence). The CDR3 sequence is 16 residues long. CDR3 loop: CASSLGLAGGTNEQFF. The CDR3, as DNA: TGTGCCAGCAGCTTAGGACTAGCGGGAGGAACCAATGAGCAGTTCTTC.

This chain connects TRBV12-5 to TRBJ2-1; D ambiguous. Trimming stripped 6 bases from V and 0 bases from J, with 15 bases between. From germline, CDR1 is LGHNT and CDR2 FRNRAP. This CDR3 has 16 residues. This chain's CDR3 is CASGPRSASSYNEQFF. In DNA form, the CDR3 reads TGTGCTAGTGGGCCCCGGAGCGCGAGCTCCTACAATGAGCAGTTCTTC.

The chain couples TRBV28 to TRBJ2-5; TRBD2 matches 8 bases. Trimming removed 5 bases from V and 1 base from J; junction bases left unmatched: 9. Germline V gives CDR1 MDHEN, CDR2 SYDVKM. The CDR3 contains 16 residues. The CDR3 sequence is CASSSSGTLAQETQYF. The CDR3 DNA reads TGTGCCAGCAGTAGTAGCGGGACACTAGCCCAAGAGACCCAGTACTTC.

The chain links TRBV20-1 to TRBJ1-5; D is perhaps TRBD1 (5 bases). From germline, CDR1 is DFQATT and CDR2 SNEGSKA (reference sequence). Trimming shortened V by 2 bases and J by 4 bases, and 9 bases separated the two germline ends. The CDR3 covers 13 residues. The CDR3 bases are TGCAGTGCTAGACAGGGTTTAAATCAGCCCCAGCATTTT. Translating gives CSARQGLNQPQHF.

In this sample, this clonotype turned up a few times. V usage is TRBV6-1 and J usage is TRBJ2-2; TRBD1 matches at 8 bases. Losses at the gene ends were 7 bases for V and 2 bases for J; bases not matched to a gene: 6. The CDR3 spans 15 residues. Germline V lookup: CDR1 MNHNS, CDR2 SASEGT. The CDR3 DNA sequence: TGTGCCAGCACTCCGGGACAGGCAAACACCGGGGAGCTGTTTTTT. Residues: CASTPGQANTGELFF.

This clonotype occurred a few times. The chain joins TRBV9 to TRBJ2-5, with 9 bases identical to TRBD1. CDR3 length: 15 residues. The germline gives CDR1 SGDLS, CDR2 YYNGEE. Losses at the gene ends were 3 bases for V and 7 bases for J; bases not matched to a gene: 10. The CDR3 region is CASSAHRGQGATQYF. The CDR3 DNA is TGTGCCAGCAGCGCACACAGGGGGCAAGGCGCGACCCAGTACTTC.

This clonotype was seen more than once but under ten times. The chain links TRBV2 to TRBJ2-1; possibly TRBD1 for D (6 bases). The CDR3 sequence is 20 residues long. CDR1 and CDR2 (germline): SNHLY, FYNNEI. The V end lost 4 bases, the J end lost 0 bases, and 25 bases lay between the germline ends. CDR3 amino acids: CASSGSGQNPLASSYNEQFF. Here the CDR3 DNA reads TGTGCCAGCAGTGGTTCCGGACAGAACCCCTTGGCGAGCTCCTACAATGAGCAGTTCTTC.

The CDR3 region is CASSQEPLYEQYF. CDR3 bases: TGCGCCAGCAGCCAAGAACCACTGTACGAGCAGTACTTC. V gene TRBV4-1 combines with J gene TRBJ2-7; D is unclear. The V end lost 0 bases, the J end lost 4 bases, and 7 bases lay between the germline ends. Germline values: CDR1 MGHRA, CDR2 YSYEKL. This CDR3 has 13 amino acids.

The chain combines TRBV27 with TRBJ2-7; 10 positions agree with TRBD2. J gave up 0 bases and V 5 bases, and 13 bases lay outside the gene matches. Germline V CDR1 and CDR2: MNHEY, SMNVEV (reference sequence). The CDR3 is 18 residues long. CDR3 amino acids: CASSPQSGLAGASYEQYV. The CDR3, as DNA: TGTGCCAGCAGTCCGCAATCAGGGCTAGCGGGGGCCTCCTACGAGCAGTACGTC.

The chain employs TRBV24-1 and TRBJ2-4; D may match TRBD1 or TRBD2 (5 bases each). Germline CDR1 KGHDR, CDR2 SFDVKD. The V end lost 3 bases, the J end lost 4 bases, and 21 bases lay between the germline ends. CDR3 length equals 18 residues. The CDR3 sequence is CATSDGAGGGGVKNIQYF. CDR3 DNA sequence: TGTGCCACCAGTGATGGGGCAGGTGGTGGGGGTGTGAAAAACATTCAGTACTTC.

V and J are TRBV5-1 and TRBJ2-5; 13 nucleotides agree with TRBD2. Germline V CDR1 and CDR2: SGHRS, YFSETQ. The CDR3 sequence is 17 residues long. The V and J ends lost 0 bases and 4 bases, in that order; junction bases with no gene match: 6. The CDR3 spells CASSLGRLAGGPETQYF. CDR3 DNA sequence: TGCGCCAGCAGCTTGGGAAGACTAGCGGGGGGTCCAGAGACCCAGTACTTC.

This chain links TRBV6-5 with TRBJ2-5; 9 bases agree with TRBD1. CDR3 size: 15 residues. CDR1 and CDR2 (germline): MNHEY, SVGAGI. V shed 0 bases, J shed 4 bases, and the junction held 3 bases outside the gene matches. The CDR3 sequence: CASSYSGTGRETQYF. In nucleotides, the CDR3 is TGTGCCAGCAGTTACTCGGGGACAGGGCGAGAGACCCAGTACTTC.

This clonotype was seen at least ten times. The CDR3 bases are TGTGCCAGCAGTCCAGGACAGGGAAGTCAGCCCCAGCATTTT. It specifies CASSPGQGSQPQHF. The chain has TRBV11-2 and TRBJ1-5; 8 bases line up with TRBD1. Germline trimming cut 6 bases from V and 6 bases from J; bases unmatched to any gene: 7. CDR1 is SGHAT, CDR2 FQNNGV, per germline. There are 14 residues in the CDR3. Full variable domain (missing parts from reference TRBV11-2 and TRBJ1-5): EAGVAQSPRYKIIEKRQSVAFWCNPISGHATLYWYQQILGQGPKLLIQFQNNGVVDDSQLPKDRFSAERLKGVDSTLKIQPAKLEDSAVYLCASSPGQGSQPQHFGDGTRLSIL.

This clonotype was observed a handful of times. The chain employs TRBV12-3 or TRBV12-4 and TRBJ2-2; 13 bases agree with TRBD2. This CDR3 is built from 20 residues. The V and J ends lost 6 bases and 8 bases, in that order; junction bases with no gene match: 21. The CDR3, as DNA: TGTGCCAGCAGAGGAGTGAGTCGCAGGGACCGGACTAGCGGGAGTGGGGAGCTGTTTTTT. Its translation is CASRGVSRRDRTSGSGELFF.

This clonotype came up a few times. The chain links TRBV7-3 to TRBJ2-2, with 14 bases matching TRBD2. Germline loops: CDR1 SGHTA, CDR2 FQGTGA. The CDR3 loop spans 18 amino acids. V was clipped by 5 bases and J by 0 bases; unmatched bases: 5. The CDR3 DNA follows: TGTGCCAGCAGCCCCAGGGGACTAGCGGGAGCGAACACCGGGGAGCTGTTTTTT. Its protein product is CASSPRGLAGANTGELFF. Supplemented by reference TRBV7-3 and TRBJ2-2, the full variable domain reads GAGVSQTPSNKVTEKGKYVELRCDPISGHTALYWYRQSLGQGPEFLIYFQGTGAADDSGLPNDRFFAVRPEGSVSTLKIQRTERGDSAVYLCASSPRGLAGANTGELFFGEGSRLTVL.